This T cell receptor (beta chain) was sequenced in a study of cytomegalovirus exposure and HLA in healthy donors. Across the whole study: Of all 360 or so donors who were genotyped, roughly 81% belonged to the Caucasian-associated ancestry cluster.

There are 18 residues in the CDR3. Germline V CDR1 and CDR2: SGDLS, YYNGEE. V shed 4 bases and J 2 bases; nucleotides not matched to a gene: 13. Vbeta (60) and Jbeta (13) primers were used in the PCR. Produced via immunoSEQ multiplex PCR; TCRdb's table is partial and in-frame only. Among around 67,000 clones listed, approximately 80% were seen once. Specimen: PBMCs. This chain uses TRBV9 with TRBJ2-1; TRBD2 aligns across 9 bases. The TCR sequence derives from a man aged 18-30 years in good health and CMV-seropositive. The CDR3 sequence is CASSFRLAVHQAYNEQFF. CDR3 coding DNA: TGTGCCAGCAGCTTTAGACTAGCGGTCCACCAGGCCTACAATGAGCAGTTCTTC.